Given below is one TCR beta chain in context. No antigen is known for it. Using immunoSEQ multiplex PCR, the repertoire was profiled, and TCRdb retains in-frame clones only, with some absent. The profile shows several thousand clones, 70% to 90% of them singletons. Germline V gives CDR1 MNHEY, CDR2 SVGAGI. V was shortened by 4 bases and J by 4 bases, with 14 bases between the two germline ends. The CDR3 is made up of 14 amino acids. This sample stems from a study of immune evolution from preneoplasia to lung adenocarcinoma. Turning to the study itself: HLA loss of heterozygosity: roughly 7.5% AIS, about 15% MIA, roughly 30% ADC, none AAH. General study results and limits: Compared with EGFR-mutant or double wild-type lesions, KRAS-mutant nodules were more clonal.

The clonotype originates from a person aged 70 to 80 with lung adenocarcinoma. The chain uses TRBV6-5 and TRBJ2-7; D is possibly TRBD2 (5 bases). The source material was FFPE minimally invasive lung adenocarcinoma tissue. The CDR3 sequence: CASSSTGGIYEQYF. The CDR3 coding sequence is TGTGCCAGCAGTTCCACCGGAGGAATTTACGAGCAGTACTTC.